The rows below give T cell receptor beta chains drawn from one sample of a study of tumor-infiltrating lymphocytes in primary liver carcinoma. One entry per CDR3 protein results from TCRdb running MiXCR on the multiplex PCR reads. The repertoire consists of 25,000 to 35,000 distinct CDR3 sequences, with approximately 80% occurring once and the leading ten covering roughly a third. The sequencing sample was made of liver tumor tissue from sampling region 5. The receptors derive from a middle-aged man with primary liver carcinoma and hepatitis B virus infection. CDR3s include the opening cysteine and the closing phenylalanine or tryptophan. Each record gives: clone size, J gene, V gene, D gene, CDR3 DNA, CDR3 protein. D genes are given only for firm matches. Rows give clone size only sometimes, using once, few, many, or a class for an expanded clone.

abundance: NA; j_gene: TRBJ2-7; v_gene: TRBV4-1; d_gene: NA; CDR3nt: TGCGCCAACAGCCAAGGGATGAGAGGGCCGGGCGAGCAGTACTTC; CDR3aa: CANSQGMRGPGEQYF
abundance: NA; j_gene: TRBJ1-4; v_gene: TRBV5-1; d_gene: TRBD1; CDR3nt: TGCGCCAGCAGCTCGGGACAGGGGAGTGAAAAACTGTTTTTT; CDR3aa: CASSSGQGSEKLFF
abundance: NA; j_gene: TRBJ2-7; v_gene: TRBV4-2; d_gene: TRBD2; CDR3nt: TGTGCCAGCAGTGGAAAACCGGGACTAGCGGGAGGACCACATGATCAGTACTTC; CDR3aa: CASSGKPGLAGGPHDQYF
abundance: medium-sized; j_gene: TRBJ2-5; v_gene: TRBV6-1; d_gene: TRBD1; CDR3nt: TGTGCCAGCGGCGACAGGGGGCGTGAGACCCAGTACTTC; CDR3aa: CASGDRGRETQYF
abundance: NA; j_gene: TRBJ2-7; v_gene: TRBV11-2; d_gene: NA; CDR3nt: TGTGCCAGTAGTGTCGGAGGGGCTAGCGAGCAGTACTTC; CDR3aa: CASSVGGASEQYF
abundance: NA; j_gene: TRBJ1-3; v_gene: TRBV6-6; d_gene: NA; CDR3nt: TGTGCCAGCAATTACGAAGGGGTTTCACGAAACACCATATATTTT; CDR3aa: CASNYEGVSRNTIYF
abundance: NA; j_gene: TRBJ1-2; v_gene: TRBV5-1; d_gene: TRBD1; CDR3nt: TGCGCCAGCAGCTCCCCTGGAGGACAGGGACCATCCCGCCGAGTACTCGACGGCTACACCTTC; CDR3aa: CASSSPGGQGPSRRVLDGYTF
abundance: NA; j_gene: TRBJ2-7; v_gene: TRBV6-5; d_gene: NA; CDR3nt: TGTGCCAGCAGTTGGACTGCTAGCTCCTACGAGCAGCACTTC; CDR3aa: CASSWTASSYEQHF
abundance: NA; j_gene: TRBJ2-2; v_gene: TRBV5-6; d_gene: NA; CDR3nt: TGTGCCAGCAGCTTGGCTGACAGGACCACCGGGGTGCTGTTATTT; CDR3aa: CASSLADRTTGVLLF
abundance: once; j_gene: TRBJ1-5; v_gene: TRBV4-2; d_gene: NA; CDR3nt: TGTGCCAGCGGCCAATGGGAGGGGTCGGGACAACTTAGTAATCAGCCCCAGCATTTT; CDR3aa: CASGQWEGSGQLSNQPQHF
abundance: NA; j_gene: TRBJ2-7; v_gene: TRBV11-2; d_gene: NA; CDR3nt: TGTGCCAGTAGCTTATCCTCGGGGGTTACCTACGGGCAGTACTTC; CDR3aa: CASSLSSGVTYGQYF
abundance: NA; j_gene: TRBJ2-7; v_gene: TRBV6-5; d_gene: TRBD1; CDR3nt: TGTGCCAGCAGCTGCTGGACAGGGGACGTGCAGTACTTC; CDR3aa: CASSCWTGDVQYF
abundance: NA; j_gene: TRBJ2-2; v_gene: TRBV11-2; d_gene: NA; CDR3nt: TGTGCCGGCAGCCTGGTCAGGGCCGCCACCGGGGAGCTGTTTTTC; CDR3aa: CAGSLVRAATGELFF
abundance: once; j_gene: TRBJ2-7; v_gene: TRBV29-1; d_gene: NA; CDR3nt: TGCAGCGTACGGGACGACATAATGGGGCAGTACTTC; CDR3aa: CSVRDDIMGQYF
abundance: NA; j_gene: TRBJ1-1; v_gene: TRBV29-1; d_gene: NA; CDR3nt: TGCATCGTTGTGGTGACAGGAGTGAACACTGAAGCTTTCTTT; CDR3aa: CIVVVTGVNTEAFF
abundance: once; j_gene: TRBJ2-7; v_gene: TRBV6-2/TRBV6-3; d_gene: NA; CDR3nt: TGTGTCACCCGGGCTAGCAGGAGATACGAGCAGTACTTC; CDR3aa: CVTRASRRYEQYF
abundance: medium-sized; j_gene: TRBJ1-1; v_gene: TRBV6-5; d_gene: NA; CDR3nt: TGTGCCAGCAGTATACAGGGTGTGACTGAAGCTTTCTTT; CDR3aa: CASSIQGVTEAFF
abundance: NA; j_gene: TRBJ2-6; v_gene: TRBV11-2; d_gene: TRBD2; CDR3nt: TGTGCCAGCACCCGACTAGTGGGAGGGCCTGGGGCCAACCTCCTGACATTC; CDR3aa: CASTRLVGGPGANLLTF
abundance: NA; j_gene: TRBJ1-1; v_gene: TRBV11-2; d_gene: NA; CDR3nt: TGTTCCAGCAACTTAACGGCCTTCGTCACTGAAGCTTTCTTT; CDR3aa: CSSNLTAFVTEAFF
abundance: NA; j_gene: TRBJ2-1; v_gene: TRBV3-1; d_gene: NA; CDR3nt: TGTGCCAGCAGCCAAAGATCCAACAATGAGCACTTCTTC; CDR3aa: CASSQRSNNEHFF
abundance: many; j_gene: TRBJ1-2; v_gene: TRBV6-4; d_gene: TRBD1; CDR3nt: TGTGCCAGCAGTGACACCGGACAGGGGCCCCTCTATGGCTACACCTTC; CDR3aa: CASSDTGQGPLYGYTF
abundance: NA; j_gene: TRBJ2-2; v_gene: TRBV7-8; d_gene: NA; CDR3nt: TGTGTCAGTAGCTTAGTTTCGCGGGACGGGGAGCTGTTTTTT; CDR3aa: CVSSLVSRDGELFF
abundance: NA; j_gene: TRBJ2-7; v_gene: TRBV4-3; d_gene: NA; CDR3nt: TGCGCCAGCAGCCAATATCGGGAGACTCCCTACAAGCTGTACTTC; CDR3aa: CASSQYRETPYKLYF
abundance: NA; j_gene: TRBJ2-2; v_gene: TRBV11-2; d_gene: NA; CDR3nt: TGTGCCAGCAGTTTACCATTAGGAGGGGCGAACACCGGGGAGCTGTTTTTC; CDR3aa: CASSLPLGGANTGELFF
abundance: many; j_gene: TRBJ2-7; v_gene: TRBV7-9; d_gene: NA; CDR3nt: TGTGCCAGCAGCTTAGAGGGCGGGTACTACGAGCAGTACTTC; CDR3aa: CASSLEGGYYEQYF
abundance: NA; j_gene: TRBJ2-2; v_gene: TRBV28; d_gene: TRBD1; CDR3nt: TGTGCCAACAGTTTTCCTCACAGGGGGCTCGGCGGGGAGCTGTTTTTT; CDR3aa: CANSFPHRGLGGELFF
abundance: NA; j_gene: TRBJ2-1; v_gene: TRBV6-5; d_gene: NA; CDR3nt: TGTGCCAGCCGGGACTCCTACAATGAGCATCTCTTC; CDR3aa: CASRDSYNEHLF
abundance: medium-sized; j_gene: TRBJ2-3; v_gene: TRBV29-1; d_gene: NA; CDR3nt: TGCAGCGTTGATGCCCGAGGTCGCACAGATACGCAGTATTTT; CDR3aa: CSVDARGRTDTQYF
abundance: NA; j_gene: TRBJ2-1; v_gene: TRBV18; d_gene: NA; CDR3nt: TGTGCCAGCTCACCGGAGATAGGGCCAAATGAGCAGTTCTTC; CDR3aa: CASSPEIGPNEQFF
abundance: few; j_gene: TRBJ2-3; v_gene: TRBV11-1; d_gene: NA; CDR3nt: TGTGCCAGCGGCATGGCGGACGGCACAGATTCGCAGTATTTT; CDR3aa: CASGMADGTDSQYF
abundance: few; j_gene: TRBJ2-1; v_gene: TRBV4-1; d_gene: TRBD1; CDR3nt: TGCGCCAGCAGCCAGAGGACAGGGAGGAGCTCCTACAATGAGCGGTCCTTC; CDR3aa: CASSQRTGRSSYNERSF
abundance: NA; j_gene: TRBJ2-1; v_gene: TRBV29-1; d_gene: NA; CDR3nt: TGCATCGTTTACCGCAATGAGCATTTCTTC; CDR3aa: CIVYRNEHFF
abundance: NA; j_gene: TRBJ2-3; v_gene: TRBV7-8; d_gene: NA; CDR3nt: TGTACCAGATGGGGGGTGGGCGAGGATACGCAGTATTTT; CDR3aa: CTRWGVGEDTQYF
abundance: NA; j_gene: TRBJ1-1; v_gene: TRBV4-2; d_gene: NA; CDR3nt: TGTGCCAGCAGACAAGATCTTCTGAACACTGAAGCCTTCTTT; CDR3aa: CASRQDLLNTEAFF
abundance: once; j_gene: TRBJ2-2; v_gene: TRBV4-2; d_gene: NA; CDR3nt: TGTGCCAGCAGCCAGCAGCGATTCAGTCAGGGGAACACCGGGGAGCTGTTTTTT; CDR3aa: CASSQQRFSQGNTGELFF
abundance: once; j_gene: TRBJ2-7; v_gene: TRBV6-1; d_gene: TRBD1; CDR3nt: TGTGCCAGCGGTGAAAGGGGGCACGAGGACGAACAGTACTTC; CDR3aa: CASGERGHEDEQYF
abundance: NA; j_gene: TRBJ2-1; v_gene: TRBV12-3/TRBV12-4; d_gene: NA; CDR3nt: TGTGCCAGCAGTCCGGGTTCCTATGAGGAGTTCTTC; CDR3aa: CASSPGSYEEFF
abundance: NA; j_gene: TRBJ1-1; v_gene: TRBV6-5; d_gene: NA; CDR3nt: TGTGCCAGCAGTTACTTCAGACAGCTGAACACTGTAGCTTTCTTT; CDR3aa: CASSYFRQLNTVAFF
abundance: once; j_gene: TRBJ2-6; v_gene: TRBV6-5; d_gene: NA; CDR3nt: TGTGCCAGCGATTACGCCGCAGGGTCTGGGGCCAACGTCCTGACTTTC; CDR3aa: CASDYAAGSGANVLTF
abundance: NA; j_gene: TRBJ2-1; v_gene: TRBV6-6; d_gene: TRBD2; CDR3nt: TGTGTCAGCAGTTACCCCCCTAGCGGGATAGCGAATGACCAGTTCTTC; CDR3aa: CVSSYPPSGIANDQFF
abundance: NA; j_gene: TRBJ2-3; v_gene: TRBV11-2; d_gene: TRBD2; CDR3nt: TGTGCCAGCAGCTTAGGCGGGAGCTGCACAGATACGCAGTATTTT; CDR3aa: CASSLGGSCTDTQYF
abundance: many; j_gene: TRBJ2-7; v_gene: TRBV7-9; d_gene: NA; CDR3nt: TGTGCCAGCAGCCCCCTTCACGAGCAGTACTTC; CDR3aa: CASSPLHEQYF
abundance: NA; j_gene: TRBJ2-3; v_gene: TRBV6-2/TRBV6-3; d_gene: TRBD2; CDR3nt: TGTGCCTGCAGTTTCCTCCGACTAGCGGGAGCGGGGGCAAATACGCAGTATTTT; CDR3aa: CACSFLRLAGAGANTQYF
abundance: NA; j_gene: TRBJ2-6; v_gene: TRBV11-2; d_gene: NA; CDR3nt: TGTACCAGCAGCTCGGGGGCAGGGCCTGGGGCCAACGTCCTGACCTTC; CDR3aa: CTSSSGAGPGANVLTF
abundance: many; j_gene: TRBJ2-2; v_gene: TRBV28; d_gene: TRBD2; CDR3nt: TGTGCCAGCAGTACCGGGACTAGCGGGAAAGTTTTCGGCGGGGAGCTGTTTTTT; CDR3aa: CASSTGTSGKVFGGELFF
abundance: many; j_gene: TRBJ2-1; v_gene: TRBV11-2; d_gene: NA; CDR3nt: TGTGCCAGCCGACAGCTTAATGAGCAGTTCTTC; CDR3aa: CASRQLNEQFF
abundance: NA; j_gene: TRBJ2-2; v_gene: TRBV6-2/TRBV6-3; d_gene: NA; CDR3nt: TGTGCCAACAGTTACTCGGGGTCCCCCGGGGGACTGTTTTTT; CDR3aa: CANSYSGSPGGLFF
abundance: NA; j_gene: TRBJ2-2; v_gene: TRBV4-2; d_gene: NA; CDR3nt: TGTCCCAGCTGCCAAGTAAGGGACAGCTCGAGGGGGGAGCTGTTTTTC; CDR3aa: CPSCQVRDSSRGELFF
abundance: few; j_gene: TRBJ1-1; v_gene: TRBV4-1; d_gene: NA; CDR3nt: TGCGCCAGTAGCCGTACATGGATAGAGAACACTGAAGCTTTCTTT; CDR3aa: CASSRTWIENTEAFF
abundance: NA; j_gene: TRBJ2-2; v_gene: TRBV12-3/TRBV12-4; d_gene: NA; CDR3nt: TGTGCCAGCAGTGGCTACTCCATCCGGGAGCTGTTTTTT; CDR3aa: CASSGYSIRELFF
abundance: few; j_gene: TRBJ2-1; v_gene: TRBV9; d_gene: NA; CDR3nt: TGTGCCAGCAGCGGAAACCGGGAGCAGGTGTTCTTC; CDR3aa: CASSGNREQVFF
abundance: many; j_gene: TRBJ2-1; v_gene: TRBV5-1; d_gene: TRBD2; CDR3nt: TGCGCCAGCAGCTTGTATATAGCGGGAGGGTCCGGTGAGCAGTTCTTC; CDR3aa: CASSLYIAGGSGEQFF
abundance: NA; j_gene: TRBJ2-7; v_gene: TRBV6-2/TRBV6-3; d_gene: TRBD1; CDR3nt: TGTGCCAGCACCTGGGACAGCTCCTACGAGCGCTACTTC; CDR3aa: CASTWDSSYERYF
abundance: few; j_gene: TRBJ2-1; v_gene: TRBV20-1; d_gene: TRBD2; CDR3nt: TGCAGTGCTAGTTCGAGCGGGGGGTGGAATGAGCAGTTCTTC; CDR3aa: CSASSSGGWNEQFF
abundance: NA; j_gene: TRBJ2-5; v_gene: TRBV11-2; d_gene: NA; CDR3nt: TGTGGCAGCAGCTTAAGCGGCGGACAAGAGACCCGGTACTTC; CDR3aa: CGSSLSGGQETRYF
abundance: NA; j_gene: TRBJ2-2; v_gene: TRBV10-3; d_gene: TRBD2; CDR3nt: TGTGTCATCAGGGAGCGGGAGGGCACCGGGGAGCTGTTTTTT; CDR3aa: CVIREREGTGELFF
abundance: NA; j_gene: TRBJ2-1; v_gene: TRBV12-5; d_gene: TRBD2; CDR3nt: TGTGCTAGTGGTTTATATAGCGGGAAGAACAAAGAGCAGTTCTTC; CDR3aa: CASGLYSGKNKEQFF
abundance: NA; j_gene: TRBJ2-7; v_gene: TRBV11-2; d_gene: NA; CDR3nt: TGTGCCAGCAGCCAAGGGAGTGGGAGAACCTACGAACAGTACTTC; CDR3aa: CASSQGSGRTYEQYF
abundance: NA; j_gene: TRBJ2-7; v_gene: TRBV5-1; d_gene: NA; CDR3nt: TGCGTAAGCAACCCGGGCTCCTACGAGCAGTACTTC; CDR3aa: CVSNPGSYEQYF
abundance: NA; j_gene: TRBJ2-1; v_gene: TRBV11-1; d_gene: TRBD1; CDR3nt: TGTGCCAGCAGCTCCCTCGGACAGGGGAACGGTGAGCAGTTCTTC; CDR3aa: CASSSLGQGNGEQFF